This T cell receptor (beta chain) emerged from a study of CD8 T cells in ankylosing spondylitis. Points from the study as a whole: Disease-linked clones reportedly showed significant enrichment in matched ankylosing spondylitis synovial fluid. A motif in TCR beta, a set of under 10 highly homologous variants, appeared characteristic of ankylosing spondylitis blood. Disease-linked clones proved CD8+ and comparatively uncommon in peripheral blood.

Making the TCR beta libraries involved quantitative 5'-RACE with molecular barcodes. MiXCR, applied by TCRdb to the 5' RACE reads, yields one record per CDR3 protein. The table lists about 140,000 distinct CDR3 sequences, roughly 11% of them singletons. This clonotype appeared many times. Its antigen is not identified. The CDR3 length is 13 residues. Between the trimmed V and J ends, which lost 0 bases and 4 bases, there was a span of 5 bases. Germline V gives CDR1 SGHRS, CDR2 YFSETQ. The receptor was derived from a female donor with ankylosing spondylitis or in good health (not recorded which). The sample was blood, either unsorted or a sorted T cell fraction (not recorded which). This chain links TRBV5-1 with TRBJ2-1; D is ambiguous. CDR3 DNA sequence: TGCGCCAGCAGCTTGGTCCAATACAATGAGCAGTTCTTC. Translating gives CASSLVQYNEQFF.